This entry is about one T cell receptor (beta chain). No antigen is known for it. This sample is drawn from a study of OX40 agonist ivuxolimab in advanced cancers. Background on the study: A male proportion of more than 75% was recorded, with mean age about 54 years and range 23 to 79. Patients with prior anti-PD-1, anti-PD-L1 or anti-CTLA-4 therapy were eligible; less than 50% had some.

Patients were ruled out by autoimmune disease history or systemic immunosuppression. CDR3 length equals 16 residues. Germline-derived CDR1 and CDR2 are MNHEY and SVGAGI. Trimming removed 0 bases from V and 6 bases from J, with 18 bases in between. Overall study results and limits: Low clonal expansion, among the lowest seen, marked partial responders at 0.1-3.0 mg/kg.

The table came from immunoSEQ multiplex PCR; TCRdb's copy has only in-frame clones and leaves some out. In the table there are over 85,000 clones, 91% of which are singletons. This TCR was recovered from an adult with an advanced solid tumor such as melanoma, head and neck, liver or kidney cancer. Sequencing used CD4+ or CD8+ T cells sorted from blood, obtained in a trial of the OX40 agonist ivuxolimab. The genes are TRBV6-5 and TRBJ2-7, with D perhaps TRBD2 (5 bases). The CDR3 spells CASSYSNILGMSEQYF. In DNA form, the CDR3 reads TGTGCCAGCAGTTACTCGAATATACTAGGGATGAGCGAGCAGTACTTC.